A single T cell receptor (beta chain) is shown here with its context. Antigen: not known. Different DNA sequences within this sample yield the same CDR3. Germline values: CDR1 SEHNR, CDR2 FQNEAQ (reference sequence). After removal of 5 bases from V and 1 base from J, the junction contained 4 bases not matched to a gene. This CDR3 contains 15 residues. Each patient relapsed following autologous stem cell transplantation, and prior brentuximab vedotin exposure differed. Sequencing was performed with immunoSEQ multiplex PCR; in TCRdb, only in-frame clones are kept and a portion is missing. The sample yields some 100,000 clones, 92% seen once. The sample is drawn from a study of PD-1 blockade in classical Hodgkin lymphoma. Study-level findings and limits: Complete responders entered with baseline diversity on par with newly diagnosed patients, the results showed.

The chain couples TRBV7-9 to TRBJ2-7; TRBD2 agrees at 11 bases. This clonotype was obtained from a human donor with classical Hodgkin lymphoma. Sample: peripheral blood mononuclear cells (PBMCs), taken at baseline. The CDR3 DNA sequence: TGTGCCAGCAGCAGCCGGACTAGCGGGTCCTACGAGCAGTACTTC. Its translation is CASSSRTSGSYEQYF.